The 24 T cell receptor beta chains given below trace back to one sample, sequenced in a study of post-analysis software for immune sequencing data. Regarding the study as a whole: Several TRBV segments, TRBV5-6, TRBV5-1 and TRBV20-1 among them, were found more frequent in patients than controls.

Built from TCR beta cDNA, the libraries had unique molecular identifiers in them. TCRdb itself ran the PCR reads through MiXCR, one entry per CDR3 protein. The sample shows more than 500,000 distinct CDR3 sequences, around a third of them seen only once. Their antigens remain unidentified. The sequenced material came from blood. The receptors were gathered from a girl aged 2 to 17 with multiple sclerosis.

This clonotype came up a few times. This chain links TRBV28 with TRBJ2-7; D gene unclear. Per germline, CDR1 MDHEN and CDR2 SYDVKM. CDR3 size: 13 residues. The V end was cut by 5 bases, the J end by 2 bases, with 10 bases between. The CDR3 is CASSVPGPYEQYF. The CDR3 DNA is TGTGCCAGCAGTGTACCAGGTCCCTACGAGCAGTACTTC.

The chain couples TRBV7-9 to TRBJ1-2; no reliable D call. This CDR3 is built from 13 residues. Germline V gene data show CDR1 as SEHNR and CDR2 as FQNEAQ (reference sequence). The V and J ends lost 5 bases and 2 bases respectively, with 9 bases between them. As DNA, the CDR3 is TGTGCCAGCAGCACGGACGCAAACTATGGCTACACCTTC. Translating it yields CASSTDANYGYTF.

This clonotype was seen many times. CDR3 nucleotide sequence: TGTGCCACCAGCAGAGATCAGAAGACTAGCGGGGGGTTAGATACGCAGTATTTT. Protein product: CATSRDQKTSGGLDTQYF. J is TRBJ2-3 and V is TRBV15; 13 bases are a match to TRBD2. The germline gives CDR1 LNHNV, CDR2 YYDKDF (reference sequence). V gave up 0 bases and J gave up 5 bases; unmatched junction bases: 8. This CDR3 spans 18 amino acids.

CDR3 coding DNA: TGTGCCAGCTCCACCTCTACAGGGGTCCGGGAAAAACTGTTTTTT. Translated: CASSTSTGVREKLFF. The V and J genes are TRBV6-6 and TRBJ1-4; 7 bases are a match to TRBD1. The V gene's germline CDR1 is MNHNY and CDR2 SVGAGI (reference sequence). The CDR3 spans 15 residues. Trimming took 8 bases from V and 8 from J; bases not matched to a gene: 14.

This clonotype was seen a handful of times. V gene TRBV7-7 combines with J gene TRBJ2-7, with TRBD1 matching over 7 bases. CDR3 size: 13 residues. The germline gives CDR1 SSHAT, CDR2 FNYEAQ (reference sequence). Trimming cost V 6 bases and J 2 bases; bases outside gene matches: 4. The CDR3 loop reads CASRSGGPYEQYF. The DNA of the CDR3 is TGTGCCAGCAGGTCAGGGGGACCCTACGAGCAGTACTTC.

CDR3 sequence: CASSTRGQFAYNEQFF. CDR3 bases: TGTGCCAGCAGCACCCGAGGACAGTTCGCCTACAATGAGCAGTTCTTC. The chain combines TRBV11-2 with TRBJ2-1; D is perhaps TRBD1 (6 bases). The V gene's germline CDR1 is SGHAT and CDR2 FQNNGV. The germline V and J ends were trimmed by 5 bases and 2 bases, with 16 bases remaining between them. The CDR3 runs 16 residues.

This chain links TRBV7-2 with TRBJ2-1, with D uncertain. Deletions cut 2 bases from V and 5 bases from J, with 10 bases between. In germline, CDR1 is SGHTA, CDR2 FQGNSA. The CDR3 has 14 amino acids. The CDR3 nucleotides are TGTGCCAGCAGCTTATGGTACCCAAACAATGAGCAGTTCTTC. Protein product: CASSLWYPNNEQFF.

This clonotype was counted between two and nine times. This chain joins TRBV4-1 and TRBJ2-3; tentatively, D is TRBD1 or TRBD2 (6 bases each). The germline gives CDR1 MGHRA, CDR2 YSYEKL. Deletions cut 0 bases from V and 3 bases from J, with 13 bases between. The CDR3 totals 16 residues. The CDR3 reads CASSQDRGRDTDTQYF. DNA for the CDR3: TGCGCCAGCAGCCAAGACCGGGGGCGAGATACAGATACGCAGTATTTT.

This chain connects TRBV29-1 to TRBJ2-1; 12 bases map to TRBD2. Germline CDR1 and CDR2: SQVTM and ANQGSEA. Trimming removed 7 bases from V and 8 bases from J; junction bases left unmatched: 12. The CDR3 consists of 15 residues. The chain's CDR3 is CSARLAGATVYEQFF. The CDR3 coding sequence is TGCAGCGCTAGACTAGCGGGGGCCACTGTTTATGAGCAGTTCTTC.

In this sample, this clonotype turned up a few times. The CDR3 protein is CASTREQGNQPQHF. CDR3 bases: TGTGCCAGCACGCGGGAACAGGGGAATCAGCCCCAGCATTTT. The rearrangement links TRBV2 to TRBJ1-5; 7 bases align to TRBD1. Germline trimming cut 7 bases from V and 4 bases from J; bases unmatched to any gene: 7. CDR1 and CDR2 from the germline V gene are SNHLY and FYNNEI. This CDR3 contains 14 residues. Supplemented by reference TRBV2 and TRBJ1-5, the full variable domain reads EPEVTQTPSHQVTQMGQEVILRCVPISNHLYFYWYRQILGQKVEFLVSFYNNEISEKSEIFDDQFSVERPDGSNFTLKIRSTKLEDSAMYFCASTREQGNQPQHFGDGTRLSIL.

In the case of this clonotype: Likely a read error: the CDR3 ends without its conserved phenylalanine or tryptophan. CDR3 protein: CASSQGLAGGLGGETQYC. The DNA of the CDR3 is TGCGCCAGCAGCCAAGGACTAGCGGGGGGGCTGGGGGGAGAGACCCAGTACTGC. The chain has TRBV4-1 and TRBJ2-5; 14 bases line up with TRBD2. The germline V gene encodes CDR1 MGHRA and CDR2 YSYEKL. CDR3 length: 18 residues. V shed 1 base, J shed 4 bases, and the junction held 8 bases outside the gene matches.

This clonotype has only a few counts. The chain links TRBV12-3 or TRBV12-4 to TRBJ2-5; D remains unclear. The CDR3 runs to 15 residues. V dropped 3 bases and J dropped 2 bases, with 13 bases sitting between them. CDR3 protein: CASSLFGQPQETQYF. CDR3 sequence (DNA): TGTGCCAGCAGTTTGTTTGGGCAGCCACAAGAGACCCAGTACTTC.

The V call is TRBV4-2, the J call TRBJ2-1; the match to TRBD2 covers 10 bases. The CDR3 is made up of 14 amino acids. V dropped 5 bases and J dropped 12; count of bases not matched to a gene: 10. CDR1 is LGHNA and CDR2 is YNFKEQ in the germline V gene. CDR3 region: CASSDKAGGPGQFF. For the CDR3, the DNA is TGTGCCAGCAGCGATAAAGCGGGGGGGCCGGGGCAGTTCTTC.

The rearrangement links TRBV12-3 or TRBV12-4 to TRBJ2-7; possible D gene TRBD2, 6 bases. Matching the DNA end better, TRBJ2-5 makes the J call doubtful. The CDR3 contains 17 residues. As DNA, the CDR3 is TGTGCCAGCAGTTTAGGGGGAATGGAGGGATTTGGAGAGACCCAGTACTTC. It yields the protein CASSLGGMEGFGETQYF.

This clonotype was counted a few times. The DNA is omitted, as the CDR3 cannot be located on it reliably, and the CDR3 follows TCRdb's listing. The genes are TRBV5-6 and TRBJ1-2. Germline V gives CDR1 SGHDT, CDR2 YYEEEE. The CDR3 adds up to 11 amino acids, both ends counted. CDR3 amino acids: CASSFGNGYTF.

This clonotype appeared a few times. This sequence joins TRBV29-1 and TRBJ1-2, with TRBD1 matching over 9 bases. The CDR3 is 17 amino acids. The V segment lost 4 bases and the J segment 8 bases; nucleotides outside the gene matches: 20. CDR1 SQVTM and CDR2 ANQGSEA come from the germline V gene. As DNA, the CDR3 is TGCAGCGTTGCGAGTTCCCCCGGGGACAGGGAATGGGGCGGCTACACCTTC. Amino acids: CSVASSPGDREWGGYTF.

The chain is built from TRBV14 and TRBJ1-2; no clear D gene. The V and J ends lost 1 base and 0 bases respectively, with 12 bases between them. The CDR3 is 16 residues long. CDR1 is SGHDN and CDR2 is FVKESK in the germline V gene. The CDR3 is CASSQGQGPSNYGYTF. In DNA form, the CDR3 reads TGTGCCAGCAGCCAAGGACAAGGACCCTCTAACTATGGCTACACCTTC. The full variable domain, rest sourced from reference TRBV14 and TRBJ1-2, is EAGVTQFPSHSVIEKGQTVTLRCDPISGHDNLYWYRRVMGKEIKFLLHFVKESKQDESGMPNNRFLAERTGGTYSTLKVQPAELEDSGVYFCASSQGQGPSNYGYTFGSGTRLTVV.

This clonotype was seen a handful of times. This sequence joins TRBV12-3 or TRBV12-4 and TRBJ2-7; 9 positions match TRBD2. CDR3 length equals 15 residues. V lost 1 base to trimming and J lost 4 bases; unmatched junction nucleotides: 5. The CDR3 DNA reads TGTGCCAGCAGTTTAGTGTCTAGCGGGGAATACGAGCAGTACTTC. This encodes CASSLVSSGEYEQYF.

This clonotype was seen at least ten times. The V and J genes are TRBV29-1 and TRBJ1-2; D unresolved. Germline V gives CDR1 SQVTM, CDR2 ANQGSEA. Trimming pared 7 bases from V and 3 bases from J, leaving 9 bases between. CDR3 length: 11 amino acids. As DNA, the CDR3 is TGCAGCGCACTAAGCGACTATGGCTACACCTTC. It is translated as CSALSDYGYTF. Together with reference TRBV29-1 and TRBJ1-2, the CDR3 gives the full variable domain: SAVISQKPSRDICQRGTSLTIQCQVDSQVTMMFWYRQQPGQSLTLIATANQGSEATYESGFVIDKFPISRPNLTFSTLTVSNMSPEDSSIYLCSALSDYGYTFGSGTRLTVV.

CDR3 sequence reads: CASSEARAGQAFF. CDR3 sequence (DNA): TGTGCCAGCAGTGAAGCGCGGGCAGGGCAAGCTTTCTTT. The chain carries TRBV6-1 and TRBJ1-1, with D possibly TRBD1 on 5 matching bases. Trimming shortened V by 0 bases and J by 9 bases, and 11 bases separated the two germline ends. The CDR3 covers 13 residues. CDR1 is MNHNS, CDR2 SASEGT, per germline.

The chain has TRBV10-2 and TRBJ2-7; 9 bases line up with TRBD2. The ends lost 2 bases at V and 2 bases at J; junction bases unmatched: 16. The CDR3 has 19 amino acids. Germline V gene sequence: CDR1 WSHSY, CDR2 SAAADI. As DNA, the CDR3 is TGCGCCAGCAGTGAGCTAAAAGCTGGTCTCCTAGCGGGGCCCTACGAGCAGTACTTC. Translation gives CASSELKAGLLAGPYEQYF.

This clonotype was detected a few times. The chain links TRBV7-9 to TRBJ1-2; the D is unclear. Germline CDR1 and CDR2: SEHNR and FQNEAQ (reference sequence). V dropped 4 bases and J dropped 6 bases, with 12 bases sitting between them. This CDR3 has 13 amino acids. The DNA for the CDR3 is TGTGCCAGCAGCTATGAATGGCCGGATGGCTACACCTTC. Amino acids: CASSYEWPDGYTF.

V gene TRBV7-9 combines with J gene TRBJ1-2; TRBD1 agrees at 8 bases. The CDR3 contains 13 residues. Germline V lookup: CDR1 SEHNR, CDR2 FQNEAQ (reference sequence). V trimming: 4 bases; J trimming: 6 bases; junction bases outside the gene matches: 4. The CDR3 sequence: CASSWGTGDGYTF. The CDR3 nucleotides are TGTGCCAGCAGCTGGGGGACAGGTGATGGCTACACCTTC.

The chain links TRBV3-1 to TRBJ2-1, with 8 positions matching TRBD1. This CDR3 has 17 amino acids. CDR1 is LGHDT and CDR2 is YNNKEL in the germline V gene (reference sequence). The V and J ends lost 4 bases and 4 bases, in that order; junction bases with no gene match: 12. The CDR3 bases are TGTGCCAGCAGCCCACGCTCGGACAGGGCCCTATACAATGAGCAGTTCTTC. Translated: CASSPRSDRALYNEQFF.